These T cell receptor beta chains were read from a single sample in a study of T cells in Graves' hyperthyroidism and ophthalmopathy. TCRdb re-analysed the multiplex PCR reads in MiXCR, keeping a single row per CDR3 protein. Altogether 400,000 to 500,000 distinct CDR3 sequences are present, roughly an eighth being singletons, with the ten largest covering less than 20%. Sequencing input: blood. The receptor set was obtained from a woman aged 18-29 years with Graves' hyperthyroidism. Both conserved end residues are part of each CDR3. D genes are given only for firm matches. The listing skips clone size in some rows; elsewhere it reads once, few, many or a size class.

D gene	J gene	V gene	clone size	CDR3 protein	CDR3 DNA
TRBD1	TRBJ1-2	TRBV29-1	NA	CSVQGAGPYGYTF	TGCAGCGTCCAGGGGGCAGGACCCTATGGCTACACCTTC
TRBD1	TRBJ1-2	TRBV10-3	few	CATHRDDGTGGGYTF	TGTGCCACCCATCGGGACGACGGGACAGGGGGTGGCTACACCTTC
NA	TRBJ2-5	TRBV7-9	few	CASTRQTETQYF	TGTGCCAGCACCCGGCAGACGGAGACCCAGTACTTC
NA	TRBJ2-6	TRBV5-1	few	CASSLRGPFPVAGANVLTF	TGCGCCAGCAGCTTGCGAGGTCCGTTTCCAGTAGCCGGGGCCAACGTCCTGACTTTC
NA	TRBJ1-4	TRBV15	NA	CATRSRGTNEKLFF	TGTGCCACCAGATCGCGGGGAACTAATGAAAAACTGTTTTTT
NA	TRBJ2-2	TRBV20-1	many	CSARSSTAGELFF	TGCAGTGCTAGATCTAGTACAGCCGGGGAGCTGTTTTTT
NA	TRBJ2-3	TRBV7-8	few	CASSLGRKWTIRTDTQYF	TGTGCCAGCAGCTTAGGGCGGAAATGGACTATTCGCACAGATACGCAGTATTTT
NA	TRBJ1-4	TRBV30	NA	CAWSEDPNEKLFF	TGTGCCTGGAGTGAGGACCCCAATGAAAAACTGTTTTTT
NA	TRBJ2-7	TRBV27	many	CASSSNFRDWYYEQYF	TGTGCCAGCAGTTCGAACTTCCGGGACTGGTACTACGAGCAGTACTTC
TRBD2	TRBJ2-3	TRBV5-4	NA	CASSLRVSGRWSGTDTQYF	TGTGCCAGCAGCTTGCGGGTTAGCGGGAGATGGTCTGGCACAGATACGCAGTATTTT
TRBD1	TRBJ1-4	TRBV5-5	many	CASSIRGVPNEKLFF	TGTGCCAGCAGTATCAGGGGGGTTCCTAATGAAAAACTGTTTTTT
NA	TRBJ2-2	TRBV11-3	many	CASSLGVADTGELFF	TGTGCCAGCAGCTTAGGGGTAGCAGACACCGGGGAGCTGTTTTTT
TRBD1	TRBJ2-3	TRBV7-3	NA	CAGSLGQGTDTQYF	TGTGCCGGCAGCTTGGGACAGGGCACAGATACGCAGTATTTT
NA	TRBJ2-5	TRBV13	many	CASSFTGAQETQYF	TGTGCCAGCAGCTTCACCGGGGCCCAAGAGACCCAGTACTTC
NA	TRBJ2-7	TRBV7-9	few	CASSGQKTYEQYF	TGTGCCAGCAGCGGCCAAAAAACCTACGAGCAGTACTTC